This T cell receptor (beta chain) derives from a study of blood T cell repertoires in COVID-19. The germline CDR1 and CDR2 sequences are LNHDA and SQIVND (reference sequence). Trimming took 7 bases from V and 0 from J, leaving 16 bases between them. The length of the CDR3 is 16 residues. Sequencing was performed with immunoSEQ multiplex PCR; in TCRdb, only in-frame clones are kept and a portion is missing. The sample shows about 440,000 clones, about 90% of them seen only once. This chain joins TRBV19 and TRBJ1-3, with D possibly TRBD1 on 5 matching bases. The sequenced sample was PBMCs or T cells enriched from blood (not recorded which). The TCR was taken from a woman under 30 with acute COVID-19. DNA for the CDR3: TGTGCCAGTACCGTCACAGGAACCCACTCTGGAAACACCATATATTTT. Protein product: CASTVTGTHSGNTIYF.